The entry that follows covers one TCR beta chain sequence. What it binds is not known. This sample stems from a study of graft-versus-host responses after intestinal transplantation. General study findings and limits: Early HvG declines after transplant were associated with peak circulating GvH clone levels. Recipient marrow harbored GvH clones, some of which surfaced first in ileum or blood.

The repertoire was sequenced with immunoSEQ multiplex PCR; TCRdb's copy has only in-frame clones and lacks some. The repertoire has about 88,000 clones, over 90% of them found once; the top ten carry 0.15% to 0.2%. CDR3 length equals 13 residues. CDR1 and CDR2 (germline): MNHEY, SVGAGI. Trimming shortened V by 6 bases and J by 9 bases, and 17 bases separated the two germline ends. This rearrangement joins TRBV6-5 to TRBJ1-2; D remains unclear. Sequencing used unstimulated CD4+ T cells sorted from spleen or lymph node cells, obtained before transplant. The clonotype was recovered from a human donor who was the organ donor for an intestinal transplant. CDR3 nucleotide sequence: TGTGCCAGCAGCAAAGGACCTACCCTACGCTACACCTTC. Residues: CASSKGPTLRYTF.